This T cell receptor beta chain was found in a study of post-analysis software for immune sequencing data. The table lists this clonotype with a few counts. Its antigen is still unknown. TCR beta libraries were prepared from cDNA with unique molecular identifiers. Once roughly 0.95 to 10 million T cells were used, about 490,000 cDNA molecules resulted. TCRdb reanalysed the PCR reads using MiXCR and keeps one entry per CDR3 protein. The sample lists approximately 440,000 distinct CDR3 sequences; roughly 46% were seen once. Trimming removed 0 bases at V and 3 bases at J, with 9 bases between. This CDR3 spans 14 amino acids. Germline CDR1 ENHRY, CDR2 SYGVKD. Study-level results: For normalized Chao1 diversity, multiple sclerosis patients scored significantly lower than controls did. Four or five TRBV segments were significantly more frequent in patients than in controls. TRBV5-6, TRBV5-1 and TRBV20-1 were among these segments.

This TCR was sampled from a girl between 5 and 17 years old with multiple sclerosis. Input material: blood. The V and J genes are TRBV10-3 and TRBJ2-7, with D possibly TRBD2 on 6 matching bases. The CDR3 loop reads CAISESGGLYEQYF. CDR3 sequence (DNA): TGTGCCATCAGTGAGTCCGGGGGACTCTACGAGCAGTACTTC.